This T cell receptor beta chain was recovered during a study of blood T cell repertoires in COVID-19. The CDR3 is 18 amino acids. Trimming took 2 bases from V and 0 from J, leaving 14 bases between them. Germline V gives CDR1 SEHNR, CDR2 FQNEAQ (reference sequence). Libraries were prepared by immunoSEQ multiplex PCR; TCRdb keeps only in-frame clonotypes and omits some of them. The sample carries roughly 180,000 clones, approximately 81% recorded once. This sequence originates from a woman aged 80 or over with active or convalescent COVID-19. Sequenced material: peripheral blood. The chain has TRBV7-9 and TRBJ1-6, with unresolved D. CDR3 protein: CASSLPLGVSSYNSPLHF. The CDR3 nucleotides read TGTGCCAGCAGCTTACCTCTCGGGGTAAGCTCCTATAATTCACCCCTCCACTTT.